This T cell receptor beta chain appears in the sequencing data of a study of regulatory T cells in long-lasting Graves disease. Whole-study context: Patients with persistent Graves' disease had over 5 years of antithyroid drugs and persistent TSH receptor antibodies.

Germline V gives CDR1 SGHTA, CDR2 FQGNSA. Trimming stripped 1 base from V and 0 bases from J, with 13 bases between. The CDR3 sequence is 17 residues long. Noted time point: persistent/refractory GD, antithyroid drugs over 5 years with positive TRAb. PBMCs were the source of the RNA used for TCR sequencing. The authors drew patients from an endocrinology department in Xi'an, China. Arm-PCR of CDR3 regions and iRepertoire HTBI primers were the basis on which TCR beta libraries were built. TCRdb ran MiXCR on the multiplex PCR reads and lists one entry per CDR3 protein. The table shows a few hundred thousand distinct CDR3 sequences, with 20% to 25% occurring only once. In regard to this clonotype: Its target is unknown.

The study's findings and limits: Sharing of public clonotypes was greater in persistent patients (about 3,000) than in new patients (around 880). The study found TRBV28, TRBJ1-2 and TRBJ2-5 favored in persistent disease.

This chain uses TRBV7-2 with TRBJ2-4; D call uncertain. The clonotype comes from a female donor with Graves disease. Material: peripheral blood mononuclear cells (PBMCs), obtained when the disease was refractory, from a patient treated with antithyroid drugs. The CDR3 DNA reads as TGTGCCAGCAGCTTAGGGTTTGGAGTACTAGCCAAAAACATTCAGTACTTC. It specifies CASSLGFGVLAKNIQYF.